The 7 T cell receptor beta chains reported below all come from one sample, sequenced in a study of shared clonotypes between healthy human individuals. Profiled with immunoSEQ multiplex PCR; TCRdb holds only in-frame clones, not every one. This table has approximately 510,000 clones, more than 65% appearing once. Sample: PBMCs. These receptor sequences come from a middle-aged woman in good health. Some clones in this sample may be carry-over from other donors' samples.

This clone was counted between two and nine times. J is TRBJ2-7 and V is TRBV27, with 8 bases that match TRBD2. After removal of 5 bases from V and 0 bases from J, the junction contained 6 bases not matched to a gene. CDR1 and CDR2 (germline): MNHEY, SMNVEV (reference sequence). The CDR3 has 15 residues. Here the CDR3 DNA reads TGTGCCAGCAGTATTCGAGCGGGAGCCTCCTACGAGCAGTACTTC. It yields the protein CASSIRAGASYEQYF.

The chain uses TRBV7-2 and TRBJ2-1, with D uncertain. Trimming removed 4 bases at V and 0 bases at J, with 10 bases between. Germline CDR1 is SGHTA and CDR2 is FQGNSA. This CDR3 has 15 amino acids. CDR3 nucleotides: TGTGCCAGCAGCTCCCTCGCCAGCTCCTACAATGAGCAGTTCTTC. It is translated as CASSSLASSYNEQFF. The complete variable domain, with remaining parts taken from reference TRBV7-2 and TRBJ2-1, reads GAGVSQSPSNKVTEKGKDVELRCDPISGHTALYWYRQSLGQGLEFLIYFQGNSAPDKSGLPSDRFSAERTGGSVSTLTIQRTQQEDSAVYLCASSSLASSYNEQFFGPGTRLTVL.

The chain couples TRBV28 to TRBJ1-2; possibly TRBD1 for D (5 bases). Trimming shortened V by 10 bases and J by 0 bases, and 21 bases separated the two germline ends. Germline lookup yields CDR1 MDHEN and CDR2 SYDVKM. The CDR3 is 16 residues long. The CDR3 DNA follows: TGTGCCACCCAAACGGGGCCCTACCTCACTAACTATGGCTACACCTTC. Its protein product is CATQTGPYLTNYGYTF.

The genes are TRBV20-1 and TRBJ1-1; TRBD1 might be the D (6 bases). The CDR3 has 11 residues. CDR1 is DFQATT and CDR2 is SNEGSKA in the germline V gene (reference sequence). In DNA form, the CDR3 reads TGCAGCAGGGACATGAACACTGAAGCTTTCTTT. As protein: CSRDMNTEAFF.

The chain has TRBV27 and TRBJ1-5; TRBD1 matches 10 bases. CDR3 length equals 14 residues. After removal of 4 bases from V and 5 bases from J, the junction contained 2 bases not matched to a gene. Germline CDR1 is MNHEY and CDR2 is SMNVEV (reference sequence). CDR3 amino acids: CASSYDRGHQPQHF. CDR3 DNA sequence: TGTGCCAGCAGTTACGACAGGGGGCATCAGCCCCAGCATTTT.

This clone was found once. V gene TRBV28 combines with J gene TRBJ2-1; TRBD2 agrees at 10 bases. Losses at the gene ends were 4 bases for V and 8 bases for J; bases not matched to a gene: 8. The CDR3 is 15 amino acids. Germline CDR1 is MDHEN and CDR2 is SYDVKM. This CDR3 reads CASSSSGSGLDEQFF. The CDR3 DNA sequence: TGTGCCAGCAGTTCTAGCGGGAGCGGGTTGGATGAGCAGTTCTTC.

V gene TRBV5-1 combines with J gene TRBJ1-1; 7 bases align to TRBD1. Germline values: CDR1 SGHRS, CDR2 YFSETQ. This CDR3 region has 14 residues. With V trimmed by 5 bases and J by 1 base, 5 bases remained unmatched. The CDR3 bases are TGCGCCAGCAGGCCCGGGACAGAGAACACTGAAGCTTTCTTT. It specifies CASRPGTENTEAFF.